The TCR beta chain under discussion was sequenced for a study of control samples from healthy donors and cancer patients. The data were produced by immunoSEQ multiplex PCR, yet TCRdb's version contains in-frame clones alone and is incomplete. Of 150,000 or so clones detected, roughly nine tenths appear once; the ten largest clones hold approximately 0.7%. The trim removed 3 bases at V and 14 bases at J, leaving 22 bases unmatched. Germline-derived CDR1 and CDR2 are ENHRY and SYGVKD. The CDR3 extends over 19 amino acids. This chain links TRBV10-3 with TRBJ1-6, with 10 bases aligning to TRBD1. This sequence was found in a woman in her thirties in good health. Material: blood. CDR3 in DNA: TGTGCCATCAGTGACTATGGGACAGGGGCCCCCAGCCTATTGCGCGCCCTCCACTTT. This encodes CAISDYGTGAPSLLRALHF.